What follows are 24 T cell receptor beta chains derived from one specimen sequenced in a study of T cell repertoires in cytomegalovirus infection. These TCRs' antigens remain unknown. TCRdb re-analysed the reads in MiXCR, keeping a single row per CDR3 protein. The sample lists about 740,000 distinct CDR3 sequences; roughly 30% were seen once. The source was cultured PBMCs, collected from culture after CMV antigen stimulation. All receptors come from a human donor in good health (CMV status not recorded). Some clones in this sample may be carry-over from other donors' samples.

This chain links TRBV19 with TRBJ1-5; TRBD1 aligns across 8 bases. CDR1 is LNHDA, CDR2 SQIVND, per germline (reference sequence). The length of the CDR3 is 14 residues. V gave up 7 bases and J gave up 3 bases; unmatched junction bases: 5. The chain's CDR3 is CASKGDRINQPQHF. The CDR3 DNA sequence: TGTGCCAGTAAAGGGGACAGGATCAATCAGCCCCAGCATTTT.

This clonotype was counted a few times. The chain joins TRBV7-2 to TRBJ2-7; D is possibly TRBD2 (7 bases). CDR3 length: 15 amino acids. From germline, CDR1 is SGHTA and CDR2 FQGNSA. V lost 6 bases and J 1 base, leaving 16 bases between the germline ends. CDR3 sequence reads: CASSAAGGPSYEQYF. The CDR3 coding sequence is TGTGCCAGCAGTGCCGCCGGGGGGCCGTCCTACGAGCAGTACTTC.

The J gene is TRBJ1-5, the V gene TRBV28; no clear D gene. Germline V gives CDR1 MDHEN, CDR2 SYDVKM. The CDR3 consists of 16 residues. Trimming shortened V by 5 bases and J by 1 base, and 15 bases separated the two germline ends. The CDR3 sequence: CASSPSPGDSNQPQHF. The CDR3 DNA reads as TGTGCCAGCAGTCCCTCTCCGGGAGACAGCAATCAGCCCCAGCATTTT.

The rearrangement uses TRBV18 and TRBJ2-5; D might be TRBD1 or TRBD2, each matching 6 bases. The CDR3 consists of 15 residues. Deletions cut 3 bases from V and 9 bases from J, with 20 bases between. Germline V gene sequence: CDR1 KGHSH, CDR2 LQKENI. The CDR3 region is CASSPRRVATGSQYF. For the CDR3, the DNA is TGTGCCAGCTCACCGCGGAGGGTCGCCACAGGGTCCCAGTACTTC.

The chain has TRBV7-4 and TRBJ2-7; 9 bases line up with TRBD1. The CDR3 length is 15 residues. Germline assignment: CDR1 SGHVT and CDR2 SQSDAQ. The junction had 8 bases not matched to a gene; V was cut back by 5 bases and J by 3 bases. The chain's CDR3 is CASSPGTGNGYEQYF. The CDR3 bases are TGTGCCAGCAGCCCCGGGACAGGGAACGGCTACGAGCAGTACTTC.

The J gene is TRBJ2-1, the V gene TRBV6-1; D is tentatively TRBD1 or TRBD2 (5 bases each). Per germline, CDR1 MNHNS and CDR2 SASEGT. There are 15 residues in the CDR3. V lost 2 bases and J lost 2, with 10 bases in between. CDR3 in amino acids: CASSELQGAYNEQFF. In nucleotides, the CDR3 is TGTGCCAGCAGTGAATTGCAGGGAGCCTACAATGAGCAGTTCTTC.

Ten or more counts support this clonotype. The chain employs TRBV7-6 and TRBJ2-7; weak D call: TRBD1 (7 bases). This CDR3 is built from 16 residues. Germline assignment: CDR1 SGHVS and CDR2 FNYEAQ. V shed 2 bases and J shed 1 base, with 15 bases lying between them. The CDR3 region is CASSLYGGQHSYEQYF. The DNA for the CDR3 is TGTGCCAGCAGCTTATACGGGGGACAGCATTCCTACGAGCAGTACTTC.

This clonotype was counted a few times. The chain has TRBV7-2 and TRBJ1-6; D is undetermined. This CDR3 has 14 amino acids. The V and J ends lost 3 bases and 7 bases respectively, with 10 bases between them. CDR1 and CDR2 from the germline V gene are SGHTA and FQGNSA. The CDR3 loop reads CASSFGSENSPLHF. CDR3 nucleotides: TGTGCCAGCAGCTTTGGCAGTGAGAATTCACCCCTCCACTTT.

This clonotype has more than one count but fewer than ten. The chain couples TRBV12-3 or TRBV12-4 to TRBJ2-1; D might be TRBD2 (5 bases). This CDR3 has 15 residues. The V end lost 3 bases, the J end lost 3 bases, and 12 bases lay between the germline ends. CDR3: CASSFGRDLYNEQFF. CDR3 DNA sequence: TGTGCCAGCAGTTTTGGTCGGGATCTCTACAATGAGCAGTTCTTC.

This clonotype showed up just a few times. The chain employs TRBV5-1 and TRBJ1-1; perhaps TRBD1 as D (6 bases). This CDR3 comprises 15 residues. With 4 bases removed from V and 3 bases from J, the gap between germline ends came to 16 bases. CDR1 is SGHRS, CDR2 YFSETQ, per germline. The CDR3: CASSPLGGAYTEAFF. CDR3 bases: TGCGCCAGCAGCCCTCTTGGGGGGGCCTACACTGAAGCTTTCTTT.

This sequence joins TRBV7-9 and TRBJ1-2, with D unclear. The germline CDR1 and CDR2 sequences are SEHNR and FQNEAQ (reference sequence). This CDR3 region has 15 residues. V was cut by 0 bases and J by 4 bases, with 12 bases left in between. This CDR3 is CASSLAFKLSYGYTF. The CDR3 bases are TGTGCCAGCAGCTTAGCGTTTAAGCTTTCCTATGGCTACACCTTC.

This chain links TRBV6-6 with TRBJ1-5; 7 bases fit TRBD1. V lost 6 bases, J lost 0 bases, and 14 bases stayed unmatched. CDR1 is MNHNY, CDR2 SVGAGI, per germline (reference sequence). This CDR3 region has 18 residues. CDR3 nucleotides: TGTGCCAGCAGCCTCTCCCCGGACAGGCGCAATAGCAATCAGCCCCAGCATTTT. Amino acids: CASSLSPDRRNSNQPQHF.

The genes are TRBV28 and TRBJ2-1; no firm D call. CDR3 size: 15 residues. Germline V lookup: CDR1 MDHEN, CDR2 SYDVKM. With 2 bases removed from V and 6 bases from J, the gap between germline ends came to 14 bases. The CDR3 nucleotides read TGTGCCAGCAGTTTACGGCTCGTGAAGTTCAATGAGCAGTTCTTC. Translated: CASSLRLVKFNEQFF.

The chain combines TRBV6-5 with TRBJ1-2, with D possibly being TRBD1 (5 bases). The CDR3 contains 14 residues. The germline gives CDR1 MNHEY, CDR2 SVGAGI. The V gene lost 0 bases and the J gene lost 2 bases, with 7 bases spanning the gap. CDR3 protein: CASSYSGTNYGYTF. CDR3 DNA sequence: TGTGCCAGCAGTTACTCCGGGACCAACTATGGCTACACCTTC.

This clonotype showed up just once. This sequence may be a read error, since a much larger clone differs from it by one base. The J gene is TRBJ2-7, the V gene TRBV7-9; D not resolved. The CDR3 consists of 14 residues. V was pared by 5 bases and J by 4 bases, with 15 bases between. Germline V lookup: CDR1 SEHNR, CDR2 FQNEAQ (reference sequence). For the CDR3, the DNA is TGTGCCAGCAGCCCCTGGGCAGCTAAGTACGAGCAGTACTTC. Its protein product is CASSPWAAKYEQYF.

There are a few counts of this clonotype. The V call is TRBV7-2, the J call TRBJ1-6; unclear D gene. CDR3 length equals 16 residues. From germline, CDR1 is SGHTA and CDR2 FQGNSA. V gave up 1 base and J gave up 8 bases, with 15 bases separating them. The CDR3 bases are TGTGCCAGCAGCTTAGTGGCCCGGGGTGGGTATTCACCCCTCCACTTT. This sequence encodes CASSLVARGGYSPLHF.

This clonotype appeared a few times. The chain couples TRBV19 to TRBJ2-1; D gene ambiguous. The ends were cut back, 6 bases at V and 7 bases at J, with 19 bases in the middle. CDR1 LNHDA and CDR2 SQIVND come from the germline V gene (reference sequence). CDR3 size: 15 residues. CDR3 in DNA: TGTGCCAGTAGCCCCCAGCCCAGGTCCGTAAATGAGCAGTTCTTC. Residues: CASSPQPRSVNEQFF.

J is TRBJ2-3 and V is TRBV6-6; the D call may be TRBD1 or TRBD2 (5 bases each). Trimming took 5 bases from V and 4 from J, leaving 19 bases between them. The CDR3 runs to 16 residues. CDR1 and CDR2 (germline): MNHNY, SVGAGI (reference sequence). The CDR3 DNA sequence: TGTGCCAGCAGTCCTCTCTCCGGGACCACTCCAGATACGCAGTATTTT. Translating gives CASSPLSGTTPDTQYF.

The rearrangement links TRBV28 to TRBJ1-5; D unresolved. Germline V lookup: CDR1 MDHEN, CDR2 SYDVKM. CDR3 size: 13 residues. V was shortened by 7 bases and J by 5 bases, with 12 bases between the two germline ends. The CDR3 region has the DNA TGTGCCAGCACCTCGCATTCGCATCAGCCCCAGCATTTT. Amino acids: CASTSHSHQPQHF.

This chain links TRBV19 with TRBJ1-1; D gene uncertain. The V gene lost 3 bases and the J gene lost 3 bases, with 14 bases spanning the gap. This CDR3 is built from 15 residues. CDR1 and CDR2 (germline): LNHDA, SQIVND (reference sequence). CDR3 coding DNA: TGTGCCAGTAGTATGTGGAGTCAGCCCTACACTGAAGCTTTCTTT. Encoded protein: CASSMWSQPYTEAFF.

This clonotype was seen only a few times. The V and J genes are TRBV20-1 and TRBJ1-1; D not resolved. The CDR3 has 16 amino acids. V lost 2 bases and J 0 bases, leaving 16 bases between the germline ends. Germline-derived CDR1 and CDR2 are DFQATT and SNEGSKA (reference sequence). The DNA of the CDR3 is TGCAGTGCTAGACGGCCGCCGGAGCTCATGAACACTGAAGCTTTCTTT. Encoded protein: CSARRPPELMNTEAFF.

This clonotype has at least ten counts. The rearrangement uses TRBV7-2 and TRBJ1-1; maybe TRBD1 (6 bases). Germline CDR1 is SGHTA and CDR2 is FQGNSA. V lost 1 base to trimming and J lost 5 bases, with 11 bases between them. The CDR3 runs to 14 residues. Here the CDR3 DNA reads TGTGCCAGCAGCTTAGTGGGGGGGCAGACTGAAGCTTTCTTT. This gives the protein CASSLVGGQTEAFF.

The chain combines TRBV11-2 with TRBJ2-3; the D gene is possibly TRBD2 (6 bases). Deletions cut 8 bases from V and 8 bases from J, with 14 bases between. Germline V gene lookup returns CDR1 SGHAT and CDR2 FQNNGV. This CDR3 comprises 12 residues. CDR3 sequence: CASPGGNSTQYF. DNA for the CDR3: TGTGCCAGCCCTGGCGGGAACAGTACGCAGTATTTT.

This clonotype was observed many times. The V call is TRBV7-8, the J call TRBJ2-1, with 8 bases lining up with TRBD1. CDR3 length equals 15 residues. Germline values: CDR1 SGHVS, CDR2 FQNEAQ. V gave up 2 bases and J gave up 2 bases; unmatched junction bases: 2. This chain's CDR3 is CASSLNRGTYNEQFF. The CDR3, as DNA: TGTGCCAGCAGCTTAAACAGGGGGACCTACAATGAGCAGTTCTTC.